The next 2 T cell receptor beta chains were all read from a single sample in a study of blood T cell repertoires in COVID-19. Generated by immunoSEQ multiplex PCR, the TCRdb table keeps only in-frame clones and is missing some. This table holds 150,000 or so clones, 85% found once. The sequenced sample consisted of peripheral blood. These receptors originate from a human donor with acute or convalescent COVID-19. The donor label of this sample is uncertain.

The V and J genes are TRBV6-5 and TRBJ2-1; TRBD2 agrees at 7 bases. CDR3 length: 15 amino acids. Germline-derived CDR1 and CDR2 are MNHEY and SVGAGI. With 6 bases clipped from V and 10 bases from J, the junction kept 15 bases outside the gene matches. In DNA form, the CDR3 reads TGTGCCAGCAGCGACACGGGGAGGGCGGAAAGGGAGCAGTTCTTC. Amino acid sequence: CASSDTGRAEREQFF.

The genes are TRBV13 and TRBJ1-4, with D unclear. The CDR3 loop spans 18 amino acids. Germline V lookup: CDR1 PRHDT, CDR2 FYEKMQ (reference sequence). Trimming shortened V by 2 bases and J by 1 base, and 17 bases separated the two germline ends. The CDR3 DNA reads as TGTGCCAGCAGCTTATCTCCCCTACCAGGTCGAACTAATGAAAAACTGTTTTTT. Translation gives CASSLSPLPGRTNEKLFF.